These 2 T cell receptor beta chains were all obtained from the same sample, sequenced in a study of blood T cell repertoires in COVID-19. Assay used: immunoSEQ multiplex PCR; TCRdb lists only in-frame clones, some missing. In the table there are about 130,000 clones, about 89% of which are singletons. Sequencing was carried out using peripheral blood. These receptors were obtained from an older woman with COVID-19, enrolled during active disease.

The genes are TRBV2 and TRBJ1-2; no reliable D call. The CDR3 runs 15 residues. The ends were cut back, 1 base at V and 4 bases at J, with 13 bases in the middle. Germline V lookup: CDR1 SNHLY, CDR2 FYNNEI. The CDR3 sequence: CASSEGGETIYGYTF. CDR3 DNA: TGTGCCAGCAGTGAAGGCGGAGAAACTATCTATGGCTACACCTTC.

The chain combines TRBV30 with TRBJ2-1; D uncertain. V was trimmed by 0 bases and J by 4 bases, leaving 7 bases between them. Looked up from germline, CDR1 is GTSNPN and CDR2 is SVGIG (reference sequence). The CDR3 runs 13 residues. The CDR3 here is CAWSVERYNEQFF. Written as DNA, the CDR3 is TGTGCCTGGAGTGTGGAGAGATACAATGAGCAGTTCTTC.